The TCR beta chain under discussion was sequenced for a study of control samples from healthy donors and cancer patients. Libraries were prepared by immunoSEQ multiplex PCR; TCRdb keeps only in-frame clonotypes and omits some of them. The sample holds 120,000 or so clones, around 86% seen once. Germline CDR1 reads SEHNR; CDR2 reads FQNEAQ (reference sequence). The CDR3 totals 15 residues. V was trimmed by 1 base and J by 5 bases, leaving 12 bases between them. The sequenced material came from blood. The sequence was obtained from a middle-aged man in good health. This chain connects TRBV7-9 to TRBJ1-5, with D perhaps matching TRBD1 (6 bases). The CDR3 DNA reads TGTGCCAGCAGCTTAGGAGGGGGGGCGTATCAGCCCCAGCATTTT. Amino acids: CASSLGGGAYQPQHF.